The 25 T cell receptor beta chains below come from one sample, sequenced in a study of cytomegalovirus exposure and HLA in healthy donors. The PCR made use of 60 Vbeta and 13 Jbeta primers. TCRdb's copy holds only in-frame clones and misses some; the assay was immunoSEQ multiplex PCR. The sample lists approximately 140,000 clones, 88% occurring once. The specimen sequenced was PBMCs. These receptors originate from a woman in her 40s in good health and CMV-seronegative.

This chain uses TRBV6-5 with TRBJ1-2, with 9 bases matching TRBD1. CDR1 and CDR2 (germline): MNHEY, SVGAGI. There are 14 residues in the CDR3. Trimming took 5 bases from V and 3 from J; bases not matched to a gene: 4. CDR3 protein: CASSPRQGDYGYTF. The CDR3 region has the DNA TGTGCCAGCAGTCCACGACAGGGGGACTATGGCTACACCTTC.

As for this clone: A junction end diverges from the germline sequence, so it may reflect a read error. The V and J genes are TRBV7-9 and TRBJ1-4; 7 nucleotides align to TRBD1. The CDR3 is 16 amino acids. Germline assignment: CDR1 SEHNR and CDR2 FQNEAQ (reference sequence). CDR3 amino acids: CSSSASGGKYGEKLFF. The DNA of the CDR3 is TGTTCCAGCAGCGCGTCAGGGGGGAAGTATGGTGAAAAACTGTTTTTT.

The rearrangement joins TRBV13 to TRBJ2-3; no definite D call. The CDR3 spans 14 residues. V shed 0 bases and J shed 0 bases, with 4 bases lying between them. Germline V gene sequence: CDR1 PRHDT, CDR2 FYEKMQ (reference sequence). CDR3 region: CASSLGGSTDTQYF. DNA of the CDR3: TGTGCCAGCAGCTTAGGGGGCAGCACAGATACGCAGTATTTT.

This clone was detected only a few times. V and J are TRBV4-3 and TRBJ1-3, with D perhaps matching TRBD1 (5 bases). V shed 0 bases and J shed 3 bases, with 12 bases lying between them. This CDR3 has 16 residues. Germline V gene data show CDR1 as LGHNA and CDR2 as YSLEER. This CDR3 is CASSQDLGDSGNTIYF. The CDR3 region has the DNA TGCGCCAGCAGCCAAGATCTTGGCGACAGTGGAAACACCATATATTTT.

The count of this clone is one. The rearrangement links TRBV13 to TRBJ2-5; 14 bases map to TRBD2. The V segment lost 3 bases and the J segment 3 bases; nucleotides outside the gene matches: 3. Germline CDR1 reads PRHDT; CDR2 reads FYEKMQ (reference sequence). This CDR3 has 16 residues. The CDR3 nucleotides are TGTGCCAGCAGCTTCCGACTAGCGGGAGGGAAAGAGACCCAGTACTTC. The encoded protein is CASSFRLAGGKETQYF.

The chain joins TRBV7-9 to TRBJ2-3; TRBD2 aligns across 7 bases. Germline assignment: CDR1 SEHNR and CDR2 FQNEAQ (reference sequence). The junction had 6 bases not matched to a gene; V was cut back by 6 bases and J by 3 bases. The length of the CDR3 is 14 residues. DNA for the CDR3: TGTGCCAGCAGTTATGCCGGGGGGACAGATACGCAGTATTTT. It translates to CASSYAGGTDTQYF.

As regards this clone: A read error may account for a junction end that differs from germline. V and J are TRBV4-1 and TRBJ2-5; TRBD2 matches at 7 bases. Germline V gene data show CDR1 as MGHRA and CDR2 as YSYEKL. The CDR3 contains 14 residues. CDR3 region: CASSQGTTRETQYF. In DNA form, the CDR3 reads TGCGCCAGCAGTCAAGGGACTACCCGGGAGACCCAGTACTTC.

This clone is a singleton in its sample. This chain joins TRBV10-3 and TRBJ2-1, with 10 nucleotides matching TRBD2. Germline trimming cut 2 bases from V and 9 bases from J; bases unmatched to any gene: 7. CDR3 size: 15 residues. Germline assignment: CDR1 ENHRY and CDR2 SYGVKD. The DNA for the CDR3 is TGTGCCATCAGTGAGAGCGGGAGGGCCTTACTTGAGCAGTTCTTC. Translating gives CAISESGRALLEQFF.

The chain uses TRBV5-1 and TRBJ1-5; D gene uncertain. The CDR3 covers 15 residues. From germline, CDR1 is SGHRS and CDR2 YFSETQ. With 2 bases removed from V and 2 bases from J, the gap between germline ends came to 11 bases. The CDR3 protein is CASSFAGLGNQPQHF. The CDR3 bases are TGCGCCAGCAGCTTCGCGGGGTTAGGCAATCAGCCCCAGCATTTT. The variable domain in full, with the rest retrieved from reference TRBV5-1 and TRBJ1-5, is KAGVTQTPRYLIKTRGQQVTLSCSPISGHRSVSWYQQTPGQGLQFLFEYFSETQRNKGNFPGRFSGRQFSNSRSEMNVSTLELGDSALYLCASSFAGLGNQPQHFGDGTRLSIL.

This sequence joins TRBV5-1 and TRBJ2-2, with D possibly being TRBD2 (5 bases). The CDR3 length is 15 residues. From germline, CDR1 is SGHRS and CDR2 YFSETQ. Trimming removed 5 bases from V and 0 bases from J, with 11 bases in between. The CDR3 DNA reads TGCGCCAGCAGGCGAGACGGGGCGAACACCGGGGAGCTGTTTTTT. Translated, it gives CASRRDGANTGELFF.

This clone was seen a handful of times. The J gene is TRBJ1-4, the V gene TRBV4-2; D is undetermined. Trimming removed 5 bases from V and 6 bases from J, with 16 bases in between. Germline V CDR1 and CDR2: LGHNA, YNFKEQ. The CDR3 sequence is 15 residues long. The CDR3 here is CASSGRRQAHEKLFF. As DNA, the CDR3 is TGTGCCAGCAGCGGCCGACGCCAGGCCCATGAAAAACTGTTTTTT.

This rearrangement joins TRBV27 to TRBJ1-1; 10 nucleotides align to TRBD1. V dropped 6 bases and J dropped 4; count of bases not matched to a gene: 5. The CDR3 is made up of 14 amino acids. Germline CDR1 MNHEY, CDR2 SMNVEV (reference sequence). CDR3 amino acids: CASRGDRGSTEAFF. In DNA form, the CDR3 reads TGTGCCAGCAGAGGGGACAGGGGTTCCACTGAAGCTTTCTTT.

The genes are TRBV5-1 and TRBJ2-4; no definite D call. The CDR3 totals 14 residues. Between the trimmed V and J ends, which lost 2 bases and 0 bases, there was a span of 6 bases. Per germline, CDR1 SGHRS and CDR2 YFSETQ. CDR3 protein: CASSLEIAKNIQYF. The CDR3 DNA follows: TGCGCCAGCAGCTTAGAGATAGCCAAAAACATTCAGTACTTC.

The V and J genes are TRBV11-3 and TRBJ2-7; 10 nucleotides agree with TRBD2. V dropped 5 bases and J dropped 7; count of bases not matched to a gene: 11. This CDR3 region has 15 residues. Germline-derived CDR1 and CDR2 are SGHNT and YENEEA. Here the CDR3 reads CASSPYSSGSGEQYF. DNA of the CDR3: TGTGCCAGCAGCCCCTACTCTAGCGGGAGCGGGGAGCAGTACTTC.

J is TRBJ1-5 and V is TRBV10-3; possible D gene TRBD1, 5 bases. Trimming took off 3 bases at V and 5 bases at J, with 11 bases between the two ends. The CDR3 is 14 residues long. Germline lookup yields CDR1 ENHRY and CDR2 SYGVKD. Here the CDR3 reads CAISENVGDQPQHF. CDR3 sequence (DNA): TGTGCCATCAGTGAAAATGTAGGGGATCAGCCCCAGCATTTT.

This clone came up once. The chain has TRBV7-2 and TRBJ2-7; D is perhaps TRBD1 (6 bases). CDR1 and CDR2 (germline): SGHTA, FQGNSA. V lost 5 bases, J lost 5 bases, and 16 bases lay in between. This CDR3 is built from 14 residues. The CDR3 here is CASSPRDNLNEQYF. The CDR3 bases are TGTGCCAGCAGCCCCCGGGACAATCTTAACGAGCAGTACTTC. Based on the CDR3 plus reference TRBV7-2 and TRBJ2-7, the full variable domain is GAGVSQSPSNKVTEKGKDVELRCDPISGHTALYWYRQSLGQGLEFLIYFQGNSAPDKSGLPSDRFSAERTGGSVSTLTIQRTQQEDSAVYLCASSPRDNLNEQYFGPGTRLTVT.

The chain employs TRBV7-9 and TRBJ1-1; TRBD1 agrees at 8 bases. V shed 11 bases, J shed 0 bases, and the junction held 14 bases outside the gene matches. CDR1 is SEHNR and CDR2 is FQNEAQ in the germline V gene (reference sequence). The CDR3 spans 16 residues. In DNA, the CDR3 is TGTGCCGGATCCGGACAGGGTTGGGTTTTGAACACTGAAGCTTTCTTT. Translated: CAGSGQGWVLNTEAFF.

In this sample, this clone turned up once. CDR3 amino acids: CASSESGFDNSPLHF. The CDR3 coding sequence is TGTGCCAGCAGTGAATCGGGGTTTGATAATTCACCCCTCCACTTT. The chain has TRBV2 and TRBJ1-6, with D hard to call. The CDR3 sequence is 15 residues long. V lost 2 bases and J lost 5, with 10 bases in between. The germline CDR1 and CDR2 sequences are SNHLY and FYNNEI.

This chain joins TRBV5-1 and TRBJ2-1; D may be TRBD2 (6 bases). The CDR3 totals 15 residues. Germline assignment: CDR1 SGHRS and CDR2 YFSETQ. V shed 3 bases and J shed 9 bases, with 19 bases lying between them. DNA for the CDR3: TGCGCCAGCAGCTCGGCGGGGACTGCCACCCTTGAGCAGTTCTTC. It is translated as CASSSAGTATLEQFF.

This chain uses TRBV6-5 with TRBJ2-7; TRBD1 matches at 10 bases. This CDR3 is 15 amino acids long. Germline V CDR1 and CDR2: MNHEY, SVGAGI. V lost 5 bases, J lost 3 bases, and 7 bases stayed unmatched. The CDR3 DNA reads as TGTGCCAGCAGTGCGCCGGGACAGGGGCTCTACGAGCAGTACTTC. It translates to CASSAPGQGLYEQYF.

The chain uses TRBV7-8 and TRBJ2-7, with TRBD2 as a possible D gene (6 bases). The CDR3 runs 14 residues. CDR1 and CDR2 (germline): SGHVS, FQNEAQ. Trimming left V 4 bases short and J 7 bases short, with 17 bases between. CDR3 nucleotides: TGTGCCAGCAGCTCTCGGGGGATGATTCGGGAGCAGTACTTC. Its protein is CASSSRGMIREQYF.

V gene TRBV5-4 combines with J gene TRBJ2-7; 7 nucleotides match TRBD1. The germline CDR1 and CDR2 sequences are SGHNT and YYREEE (reference sequence). The CDR3 covers 14 residues. V gave up 1 base and J gave up 0 bases; unmatched junction bases: 1. DNA of the CDR3: TGTGCCAGCAGCTTGCGGGACAGCTCCTACGAGCAGTACTTC. Translated: CASSLRDSSYEQYF.

The V call is TRBV7-2, the J call TRBJ2-7, with 9 nucleotides matching TRBD2. There are 15 residues in the CDR3. V was clipped by 5 bases and J by 2 bases; unmatched bases: 7. Germline V gives CDR1 SGHTA, CDR2 FQGNSA. This CDR3 reads CASSRTSALTYEQYF. Written as DNA, the CDR3 is TGTGCCAGCAGCCGGACTAGCGCCCTTACCTACGAGCAGTACTTC.

As concerns this clone: The same CDR3 is also encoded by other DNA sequences in this sample. The V call is TRBV9, the J call TRBJ1-1, with D unresolved. The V gene's germline CDR1 is SGDLS and CDR2 YYNGEE. The CDR3 length is 13 residues. Trimming took off 0 bases at V and 1 base at J, with 4 bases between the two ends. CDR3 loop: CASSVARNTEAFF. For the CDR3, the DNA is TGTGCCAGCAGCGTAGCGCGGAACACTGAAGCTTTCTTT.

The CDR3 is CASSPDGDSTDTQYF. CDR3 nucleotides: TGCGCCAGCAGCCCTGATGGGGACTCCACAGATACGCAGTATTTT. The chain has TRBV5-1 and TRBJ2-3; maybe TRBD2 (6 bases). Trimming shortened V by 4 bases and J by 2 bases, and 14 bases separated the two germline ends. In germline, CDR1 is SGHRS, CDR2 YFSETQ. The CDR3 spans 15 residues. Filled out from reference TRBV5-1 and TRBJ2-3, the complete variable domain reads KAGVTQTPRYLIKTRGQQVTLSCSPISGHRSVSWYQQTPGQGLQFLFEYFSETQRNKGNFPGRFSGRQFSNSRSEMNVSTLELGDSALYLCASSPDGDSTDTQYFGPGTRLTVL.